One sample yielded the 8 T cell receptor beta chains listed below, sequenced in a study of cytomegalovirus exposure and HLA in healthy donors. 60 Vbeta and 13 Jbeta primers were used in PCR. TCRdb's copy holds only in-frame clones and misses some; the assay was immunoSEQ multiplex PCR. The top ten hold about 1.5% of the sample, which has about 200,000 clones, more than 65% seen once. Sequencing was carried out using PBMCs. The receptor source for this set is a man aged 50 or older in good health and CMV-seronegative.

This clone was seen a handful of times. The chain carries TRBV15 and TRBJ1-2, with D tentatively TRBD1 (6 bases). The CDR3 runs to 15 residues. V shed 4 bases and J shed 4 bases, with 16 bases lying between them. CDR1 and CDR2 (germline): LNHNV, YYDKDF (reference sequence). CDR3 sequence reads: CATSTVRQARYGYTF. The CDR3, as DNA: TGTGCCACCAGCACCGTCAGACAGGCGCGCTATGGCTACACCTTC.

CDR3 region: CASSPGLNNEQFF. The CDR3 region has the DNA TGTGCCAGCTCGCCGGGACTAAACAATGAGCAGTTCTTC. V and J are TRBV18 and TRBJ2-1; 7 bases match TRBD2. The CDR3 consists of 13 residues. CDR1 is KGHSH, CDR2 LQKENI, per germline. Losses at the gene ends were 6 bases for V and 5 bases for J; bases not matched to a gene: 4.

V gene TRBV5-1 combines with J gene TRBJ1-1; 9 bases map to TRBD1. Germline V lookup: CDR1 SGHRS, CDR2 YFSETQ. Unmatched junction bases numbered 5, after V lost 0 bases and J lost 5 bases. CDR3 size: 15 residues. The CDR3 DNA reads as TGCGCCAGCAGCTTGGAAGGGACAGGGATTACTGAAGCTTTCTTT. Protein: CASSLEGTGITEAFF. Combining the CDR3 with reference TRBV5-1 and TRBJ1-1 gives the whole variable domain KAGVTQTPRYLIKTRGQQVTLSCSPISGHRSVSWYQQTPGQGLQFLFEYFSETQRNKGNFPGRFSGRQFSNSRSEMNVSTLELGDSALYLCASSLEGTGITEAFFGQGTRLTVV.

This chain links TRBV5-4 with TRBJ2-3; 8 positions match TRBD2. Germline V gives CDR1 SGHNT, CDR2 YYREEE (reference sequence). This CDR3 spans 17 amino acids. Unmatched junction bases numbered 17, after V lost 0 bases and J lost 11 bases. The CDR3 loop reads CASSLASGSGKPIQQYF. CDR3 coding DNA: TGTGCCAGCAGCTTGGCTTCGGGTAGCGGGAAACCGATCCAGCAGTATTTT.

About this clone itself: The sample holds other DNA sequences that translate to the same CDR3. V is TRBV20-1 and J is TRBJ2-1; D is possibly TRBD1 (5 bases). V lost 3 bases to trimming and J lost 7 bases, with 7 bases between them. Germline lookup yields CDR1 DFQATT and CDR2 SNEGSKA (reference sequence). The CDR3 runs 11 residues. The CDR3 sequence: CSASRANEQFF. CDR3 nucleotides: TGCAGTGCTAGCAGGGCTAATGAGCAGTTCTTC.

This clone was seen once. The chain has TRBV2 and TRBJ2-6; D uncertain. Trimming stripped 2 bases from V and 0 bases from J, with 2 bases between. CDR1 and CDR2 (germline): SNHLY, FYNNEI. The CDR3 runs to 14 residues. The CDR3 coding sequence is TGTGCCAGCAGTGAACACTCTGGGGCCAACGTCCTGACTTTC. It yields the protein CASSEHSGANVLTF. Looking up the rest from reference TRBV2 and TRBJ2-6 gives the full variable domain: EPEVTQTPSHQVTQMGQEVILRCVPISNHLYFYWYRQILGQKVEFLVSFYNNEISEKSEIFDDQFSVERPDGSNFTLKIRSTKLEDSAMYFCASSEHSGANVLTFGAGSRLTVL.

The chain is built from TRBV11-2 and TRBJ2-7; 8 bases fit TRBD2. Trimming removed 1 base from V and 3 bases from J; junction bases left unmatched: 5. Germline V lookup: CDR1 SGHAT, CDR2 FQNNGV. The CDR3 extends over 15 amino acids. The CDR3 sequence: CASSLASGHLYEQYF. The CDR3 nucleotides read TGTGCCAGCAGCTTAGCTAGCGGGCATCTCTACGAGCAGTACTTC.

Details on this clone: A read error may account for a junction end that differs from germline. V usage is TRBV2 and J usage is TRBJ1-2; 12 positions agree with TRBD1. This CDR3 region has 16 residues. Per the germline V gene, CDR1 is SNHLY and CDR2 is FYNNEI. The CDR3 sequence is CTSSEGTGGARYGYTF. For the CDR3, the DNA is TGTACCAGCAGTGAAGGGACAGGGGGCGCTAGGTATGGCTACACCTTC.